This paragraph covers one T cell receptor beta chain sequence. This sample was taken from a study of blood T cell repertoires in COVID-19. Study background: The cDNA or gDNA used as material had been derived from T cells, B-cell-depleted T cells, or PBMCs.

The repertoire was sequenced with immunoSEQ multiplex PCR; TCRdb's copy has only in-frame clones and lacks some. The table records about 190,000 clones, less than 80% of them present only once. The V and J ends lost 3 bases and 5 bases respectively, with 12 bases between them. The CDR3 is 14 amino acids. Germline CDR1 and CDR2: SGHRS and YFSETQ. V usage is TRBV5-1 and J usage is TRBJ1-5; maybe TRBD1 (5 bases). Sequencing was carried out using peripheral blood. This clonotype was sampled from a man in his fifties or sixties who had recovered from COVID-19. CDR3 DNA: TGCGCCAGCAGCTCGGCGGTAGGGGATCAGCCCCAGCATTTT. It yields the protein CASSSAVGDQPQHF.